The 29 T cell receptor beta chains below come from one sample, sequenced in a study of graft-versus-host responses after intestinal transplantation. Only in-frame clones appear in the TCRdb table, and some are missing; sequencing was by immunoSEQ multiplex PCR. The table lists tens of thousands of clones, roughly 90% of them singletons. Antigen specificity for these receptors is unknown. The sequenced sample was unstimulated CD8+ T cells sorted from spleen or lymph node cells, obtained before intestinal transplant. The receptors shown here come from a human donor who received an intestinal transplant.

The chain links TRBV5-4 to TRBJ2-3; a possible D gene is TRBD1 (6 bases). The V end was cut by 4 bases, the J end by 2 bases, with 8 bases between. The CDR3 length is 13 residues. CDR1 SGHNT and CDR2 YYREEE come from the germline V gene (reference sequence). The CDR3 sequence is CASSRTVTDTQYF. As DNA, the CDR3 is TGTGCCAGCAGCAGGACAGTCACAGATACGCAGTATTTT.

J is TRBJ2-6 and V is TRBV30, with D tentatively TRBD2 (5 bases). The CDR3 consists of 15 residues. Trimming left V 3 bases short and J 8 bases short, with 17 bases between. The germline V gene encodes CDR1 GTSNPN and CDR2 SVGIG (reference sequence). The CDR3 nucleotides read TGTGCCTGGAGCCCCCAAAGGTCCGGGACCAACGTCCTGACTTTC. It translates to CAWSPQRSGTNVLTF.

The gene calls are TRBV7-8 and TRBJ1-5, with a weak D call TRBD1 (5 bases). The CDR3 runs 13 residues. V was shortened by 7 bases and J by 6 bases, with 13 bases between the two germline ends. The V gene's germline CDR1 is SGHVS and CDR2 FQNEAQ. The CDR3 reads CASTSGSGQPQHF. CDR3 DNA: TGTGCCAGCACTTCAGGGTCAGGTCAGCCCCAGCATTTT.

The DNA of the CDR3 is TGTGCCTGGAGGGGACTAGCGGGAGGGTTGAACACCGGGGAGCTGTTTTTT. Translated, it gives CAWRGLAGGLNTGELFF. The V call is TRBV30, the J call TRBJ2-2; TRBD2 agrees at 16 bases. Germline V gives CDR1 GTSNPN, CDR2 SVGIG (reference sequence). The CDR3 runs 17 residues. Losses at the gene ends were 3 bases for V and 1 base for J; bases not matched to a gene: 2.

V is TRBV7-9 and J is TRBJ1-4, with no clear D. The V gene lost 2 bases and the J gene lost 3 bases, with 10 bases spanning the gap. There are 15 residues in the CDR3. Germline CDR1 and CDR2: SEHNR and FQNEAQ (reference sequence). CDR3 sequence: CASSLFITANEKLFF. The CDR3 coding sequence is TGTGCCAGCAGCTTATTTATAACAGCTAATGAAAAACTGTTTTTT.

This clone was seen only once. The chain uses TRBV5-4 and TRBJ2-1, with TRBD2 matching over 10 bases. J gave up 7 bases and V 2 bases, and 6 bases lay outside the gene matches. The CDR3 covers 15 residues. The V gene's germline CDR1 is SGHNT and CDR2 YYREEE (reference sequence). The DNA for the CDR3 is TGTGCCAGCAGCTTCGGAGCGGGAGGGCAAAATGAGCAGTTCTTC. It codes for CASSFGAGGQNEQFF. Variable domain in full (rest from reference TRBV5-4 and TRBJ2-1): ETGVTQSPTHLIKTRGQQVTLRCSSQSGHNTVSWYQQALGQGPQFIFQYYREEENGRGNFPPRFSGLQFPNYSSELNVNALELDDSALYLCASSFGAGGQNEQFFGPGTRLTVL.

Concerning this clone itself: The germline gene is not matched at one end of the junction; a read error may be the cause. The chain joins TRBV5-1 to TRBJ2-5; D possibly corresponds to TRBD1 (5 bases). The CDR3 length is 15 residues. Germline V gene sequence: CDR1 SGHRS, CDR2 YFSETQ. The CDR3 loop reads CVSSDPQGRLGTQYF. The CDR3 DNA follows: TGCGTCAGCAGCGACCCCCAGGGAAGACTGGGGACCCAGTACTTC.

The chain carries TRBV6-1 and TRBJ2-5, with TRBD2 matching 7 bases. J lost 4 bases, V lost 3 bases, and 5 bases had no gene match. Germline CDR1 and CDR2: MNHNS and SASEGT. The CDR3 length is 14 residues. CDR3 loop: CASSDAGEVETQYF. The CDR3 DNA reads as TGTGCCAGCAGTGACGCGGGGGAGGTAGAGACCCAGTACTTC.

V usage is TRBV4-1 and J usage is TRBJ2-5; maybe TRBD2 (5 bases). The CDR3 consists of 16 residues. The germline V gene has CDR1 MGHRA and CDR2 YSYEKL. Trimming shortened V by 1 base and J by 4 bases, and 16 bases separated the two germline ends. CDR3: CASSQGLWESGETQYF. The CDR3 DNA follows: TGCGCCAGCAGCCAAGGGTTATGGGAGAGTGGAGAGACCCAGTACTTC.

The rearrangement links TRBV7-9 to TRBJ2-5; 11 bases map to TRBD2. This CDR3 is built from 16 residues. Unmatched junction bases numbered 7, after V lost 3 bases and J lost 4 bases. From germline, CDR1 is SEHNR and CDR2 FQNEAQ (reference sequence). CDR3 nucleotides: TGTGCCAGCAGCTTCTTTAGCGGGGGGGCCTCAGAGACCCAGTACTTC. Amino acid sequence: CASSFFSGGASETQYF. Together with reference TRBV7-9 and TRBJ2-5, the CDR3 gives the full variable domain: DTGVSQNPRHKITKRGQNVTFRCDPISEHNRLYWYRQTLGQGPEFLTYFQNEAQLEKSRLLSDRFSAERPKGSFSTLEIQRTEQGDSAMYLCASSFFSGGASETQYFGPGTRLLVL.

This rearrangement joins TRBV6-1 to TRBJ2-7; 11 nucleotides line up with TRBD1. The CDR3 is made up of 13 amino acids. CDR1 and CDR2 from the germline V gene are MNHNS and SASEGT. V trimming: 7 bases; J trimming: 2 bases; junction bases outside the gene matches: 1. The CDR3 reads CASKDRGPYEQYF. CDR3 nucleotides: TGTGCCAGCAAGGACAGGGGGCCCTACGAGCAGTACTTC.

The chain joins TRBV27 to TRBJ2-7; weak D call: TRBD1 (5 bases). The V and J ends lost 2 bases and 5 bases respectively, with 10 bases between them. Germline assignment: CDR1 MNHEY and CDR2 SMNVEV (reference sequence). This CDR3 is built from 13 residues. The CDR3 coding sequence is TGTGCCAGCAGTTTAGCAGGGTTAAACGAGCAGTACTTC. Translation gives CASSLAGLNEQYF.

The chain recombines TRBV5-6 with TRBJ2-1, with D perhaps matching TRBD1 (6 bases). The V end lost 0 bases, the J end lost 8 bases, and 21 bases lay between the germline ends. The CDR3 runs to 17 residues. Germline CDR1 SGHDT, CDR2 YYEEEE. The CDR3 reads CASSLDPRQALGDEQFF. In nucleotides, the CDR3 is TGTGCCAGCAGCTTGGACCCAAGACAGGCCCTAGGGGATGAGCAGTTCTTC.

This chain connects TRBV5-1 to TRBJ1-1; D is undetermined. Germline V gene sequence: CDR1 SGHRS, CDR2 YFSETQ. V dropped 0 bases and J dropped 1 base, with 7 bases sitting between them. The CDR3 extends over 14 amino acids. The CDR3 sequence is CASSLAAGNTEAFF. In DNA form, the CDR3 reads TGCGCCAGCAGCTTGGCCGCGGGGAACACTGAAGCTTTCTTT.

CDR3 in amino acids: CASRLAGDPYNEQFF. Here the CDR3 DNA reads TGTGCCAGCCGATTAGCGGGAGACCCATACAATGAGCAGTTCTTC. The chain employs TRBV6-5 and TRBJ2-1; 9 bases map to TRBD2. Germline V CDR1 and CDR2: MNHEY, SVGAGI. The CDR3 sequence is 15 residues long. J lost 4 bases, V lost 8 bases, and 9 bases had no gene match.

This clone has just a few counts. The chain joins TRBV30 to TRBJ1-1; TRBD1 might be the D (6 bases). The CDR3 extends over 15 amino acids. V shed 3 bases and J shed 4 bases, with 18 bases lying between them. From germline, CDR1 is GTSNPN and CDR2 SVGIG (reference sequence). The CDR3 bases are TGTGCCTGGAGGCACGGGGGGGCAGTTGGCACTGAAGCTTTCTTT. Protein sequence: CAWRHGGAVGTEAFF.

This clone occurred a few times. The chain combines TRBV4-1 with TRBJ2-5; no firm D call. The V end lost 3 bases, the J end lost 4 bases, and 3 bases lay between the germline ends. Germline V gene sequence: CDR1 MGHRA, CDR2 YSYEKL. The CDR3 extends over 11 amino acids. The CDR3 nucleotides are TGCGCCAGCAGCCAGGCAGAGACCCAGTACTTC. Translated, it gives CASSQAETQYF.

The V call is TRBV6-1, the J call TRBJ2-1; D remains ambiguous. Germline values: CDR1 MNHNS, CDR2 SASEGT. The CDR3 runs 13 residues. Trimming left V 6 bases short and J 8 bases short, with 14 bases between. CDR3 sequence (DNA): TGTGCCAGCAGCGCGGTTGATTTACATGAGCAGTTCTTC. Amino acid sequence: CASSAVDLHEQFF.

CDR3 sequence (DNA): TGTGCCAGCAGCGGGGGAGGGACCTACAATGAGCAGTTCTTC. Translation: CASSGGGTYNEQFF. The chain links TRBV9 to TRBJ2-1; 7 nucleotides match TRBD2. The germline gives CDR1 SGDLS, CDR2 YYNGEE. The J segment lost 2 bases and the V segment lost 3 bases, leaving 2 bases of the junction unmatched. The CDR3 runs to 14 residues.

CDR3 bases: TGTGCCACCAGCGGGCAATGGGACACTGAAGCTTTCTTT. Protein sequence: CATSGQWDTEAFF. The chain couples TRBV15 to TRBJ1-1, with D unclear. This CDR3 spans 13 amino acids. Trimming left V 5 bases short and J 3 bases short, with 10 bases between. CDR1 is LNHNV and CDR2 is YYDKDF in the germline V gene (reference sequence).

The rearrangement joins TRBV11-2 to TRBJ2-7; 11 bases line up with TRBD2. Germline V gene sequence: CDR1 SGHAT, CDR2 FQNNGV. This CDR3 spans 15 amino acids. V lost 5 bases and J lost 3; bases outside the gene matches: 6. In nucleotides, the CDR3 is TGTGCCAGCAGCGGAACCGGGACTAGCGGCTACGAGCAGTACTTC. Translated: CASSGTGTSGYEQYF. Filled out from reference TRBV11-2 and TRBJ2-7, the complete variable domain reads EAGVAQSPRYKIIEKRQSVAFWCNPISGHATLYWYQQILGQGPKLLIQFQNNGVVDDSQLPKDRFSAERLKGVDSTLKIQPAKLEDSAVYLCASSGTGTSGYEQYFGPGTRLTVT.

This clone was seen only a few times. The chain joins TRBV25-1 to TRBJ2-1; the D gene is possibly TRBD2 (5 bases). Trimming removed 3 bases at V and 9 bases at J, with 18 bases between. The CDR3 has 15 residues. Per the germline V gene, CDR1 is MGHDK and CDR2 is SYGVNS. The DNA for the CDR3 is TGTGCCAGCAGTGACACTAGAAGTCTCCCCGTTGAGCAGTTCTTC. Translation gives CASSDTRSLPVEQFF.

The chain combines TRBV28 with TRBJ2-1; 11 nucleotides agree with TRBD1. The CDR3 totals 18 residues. V trimming: 6 bases; J trimming: 5 bases; junction bases outside the gene matches: 15. Germline lookup yields CDR1 MDHEN and CDR2 SYDVKM. CDR3 in DNA: TGTGCCAGCAGGCCCCGAACCGGGACAGGGGGGGAAGACAATGAGCAGTTCTTC. Amino acid sequence: CASRPRTGTGGEDNEQFF.

In its sample, this clone was seen a few times. In nucleotides, the CDR3 is TGCGCCAGCAGCCAAGACAAATACAATGAGCAGTTCTTC. This gives the protein CASSQDKYNEQFF. The gene calls are TRBV4-1 and TRBJ2-1; D not certain. Trimming took off 0 bases at V and 4 bases at J, with 4 bases between the two ends. Germline V CDR1 and CDR2: MGHRA, YSYEKL. The CDR3 spans 13 residues.

The gene calls are TRBV5-4 and TRBJ2-3; 7 bases match TRBD1. The CDR3 is made up of 15 amino acids. J was trimmed by 0 bases and V by 4 bases; bases with no gene match: 5. The V gene's germline CDR1 is SGHNT and CDR2 YYREEE (reference sequence). The CDR3 DNA reads as TGTGCCAGCAGCACCGGGACAGTAAGCACAGATACGCAGTATTTT. Protein sequence: CASSTGTVSTDTQYF.

The rearrangement joins TRBV7-9 to TRBJ2-7, with 8 bases lining up with TRBD1. The CDR3 totals 16 residues. The J segment lost 7 bases and the V segment lost 4 bases, leaving 15 bases of the junction unmatched. The germline CDR1 and CDR2 sequences are SEHNR and FQNEAQ (reference sequence). CDR3 region: CASSSGQGGVLGEQYF. As DNA, the CDR3 is TGTGCCAGCAGCTCCGGACAGGGAGGCGTATTGGGAGAGCAGTACTTC.

In the case of this clone: An end of the junction does not agree with germline; a read error may underlie this. The V gene is TRBV13, the J gene TRBJ1-1; a possible D gene is TRBD1 (5 bases). Germline V gene lookup returns CDR1 PRHDT and CDR2 FYEKMQ (reference sequence). The CDR3 is made up of 11 amino acids. Here the CDR3 reads CASSPGGEALF. The DNA for the CDR3 is TGTGCCAGCAGCCCTGGGGGGGAAGCTCTCTTT.

This clone was seen only once. This chain uses TRBV5-1 with TRBJ2-5; 10 positions match TRBD1. Germline V gives CDR1 SGHRS, CDR2 YFSETQ. J gave up 4 bases and V 2 bases, and 2 bases lay outside the gene matches. The CDR3 is 14 amino acids. The CDR3 loop is CASSLRQGAETQYF. CDR3 sequence (DNA): TGCGCCAGCAGCTTACGACAGGGGGCAGAGACCCAGTACTTC. The full variable domain, completed using reference TRBV5-1 and TRBJ2-5, is KAGVTQTPRYLIKTRGQQVTLSCSPISGHRSVSWYQQTPGQGLQFLFEYFSETQRNKGNFPGRFSGRQFSNSRSEMNVSTLELGDSALYLCASSLRQGAETQYFGPGTRLLVL.

As DNA, the CDR3 is TGTGCCAGCAGTTTCGGGACAGGAGGGTACGAGCAGTACTTC. Translation gives CASSFGTGGYEQYF. This chain uses TRBV28 with TRBJ2-7; 8 bases are shared with TRBD1. This CDR3 region has 14 residues. CDR1 and CDR2 (germline): MDHEN, SYDVKM. V lost 3 bases and J lost 4; bases outside the gene matches: 5.